Listed here are 27 T cell receptor beta chains from one sample, sequenced in a study of T cell responses to AZD1222 COVID-19 vaccine. Sequencing used immunoSEQ multiplex PCR; TCRdb keeps in-frame clones, though not all of them. This sample yields hundreds of thousands of clones, of which more than 85% are seen a single time; 0.95% to 1.1% belongs to the top ten. The material was peripheral blood, obtained on day 0 of MenACWY control vaccination. Source of these receptors: an adult in good health.

This chain links TRBV28 with TRBJ1-5; no firm D call. The CDR3 contains 14 residues. V lost 6 bases, J lost 4 bases, and 13 bases lay in between. Looked up from germline, CDR1 is MDHEN and CDR2 is SYDVKM. CDR3 residues: CASRGGLLNQPQHF. The CDR3 coding sequence is TGTGCCAGCAGGGGAGGGCTCCTTAATCAGCCCCAGCATTTT.

This clone was recorded once. V is TRBV7-2 and J is TRBJ2-3; D remains unclear. This CDR3 is 11 amino acids long. Germline CDR1 SGHTA, CDR2 FQGNSA. The ends were cut back, 8 bases at V and 4 bases at J, with 7 bases in the middle. This CDR3 is CASRSADTQYF. The CDR3 region has the DNA TGTGCCAGCCGAAGTGCAGATACGCAGTATTTT.

The genes are TRBV10-3 and TRBJ1-2, with 7 positions matching TRBD1. The CDR3 runs 15 residues. Trimming at V came to 4 bases and at J to 3 bases, leaving 8 bases not matched to a gene. CDR1 and CDR2 (germline): ENHRY, SYGVKD. The CDR3 is CAISASTGADYGYTF. Written as DNA, the CDR3 is TGTGCCATCAGTGCGTCCACAGGGGCGGACTATGGCTACACCTTC.

V is TRBV5-1 and J is TRBJ1-1, with D possibly TRBD1 on 6 matching bases. CDR1 is SGHRS, CDR2 YFSETQ, per germline. This CDR3 region has 15 residues. V was pared by 0 bases and J by 0 bases, with 9 bases between. CDR3 region: CASSLAPGVNTEAFF. The CDR3 bases are TGCGCCAGCAGCTTGGCCCCAGGGGTGAACACTGAAGCTTTCTTT. The full variable domain, completed using reference TRBV5-1 and TRBJ1-1, is KAGVTQTPRYLIKTRGQQVTLSCSPISGHRSVSWYQQTPGQGLQFLFEYFSETQRNKGNFPGRFSGRQFSNSRSEMNVSTLELGDSALYLCASSLAPGVNTEAFFGQGTRLTVV.

This chain joins TRBV18 and TRBJ2-7; 11 nucleotides agree with TRBD2. V shed 6 bases, J shed 7 bases, and the junction held 5 bases outside the gene matches. Germline CDR1 KGHSH, CDR2 LQKENI. This CDR3 spans 13 amino acids. The CDR3 DNA reads as TGTGCCAGCTCGCCCGGGACTAGCGGTGAGCAGTACTTC. Translating it yields CASSPGTSGEQYF. Drawing the rest from reference TRBV18 and TRBJ2-7, the complete variable domain is NAGVMQNPRHLVRRRGQEARLRCSPMKGHSHVYWYRQLPEEGLKFMVYLQKENIIDESGMPKERFSAEFPKEGPSILRIQQVVRGDSAAYFCASSPGTSGEQYFGPGTRLTVT.

This clone occurred once. This chain links TRBV6-5 with TRBJ2-1, with 13 nucleotides matching TRBD2. In germline, CDR1 is MNHEY, CDR2 SVGAGI. V was pared by 6 bases and J by 2 bases, with 1 base of the junction left unmatched. The CDR3 is made up of 15 amino acids. As DNA, the CDR3 is TGTGCCAGCAGACTAGCGGGGGGGGCCTACAATGAGCAGTTCTTC. As protein: CASRLAGGAYNEQFF.

The rearrangement joins TRBV5-1 to TRBJ2-7; possibly TRBD1 or TRBD2 for D (5 bases each). V lost 4 bases to trimming and J lost 1 base, with 9 bases between them. Germline V gene data show CDR1 as SGHRS and CDR2 as YFSETQ. The CDR3 is 13 amino acids. The CDR3 nucleotides are TGCGCCAGCAGCGGGACCGAGTCCTACGAGCAGTACTTC. It is translated as CASSGTESYEQYF.

The count of this clone is one. The V gene is TRBV7-8, the J gene TRBJ1-4; the D is unclear. V was clipped by 5 bases and J by 6 bases, with 13 bases between them. This CDR3 comprises 14 residues. Germline CDR1 reads SGHVS; CDR2 reads FQNEAQ. This chain's CDR3 is CASSPNRIYEKLFF. DNA for the CDR3: TGTGCCAGCAGCCCCAACCGTATCTATGAAAAACTGTTTTTT.

The chain uses TRBV3-1 (or the pseudogene TRBV3-2) and TRBJ1-4; TRBD1 agrees at 12 bases. The V segment lost 4 bases and the J segment 8 bases; nucleotides outside the gene matches: 8. CDR1 is LGHDT and CDR2 is YNNKEL in the germline V gene (reference sequence). The CDR3 sequence is 16 residues long. CDR3 bases: TGTGCCAGCAGCCGACTCGGGACAGGGGGCCGGGAAAAACTGTTTTTT. This gives the protein CASSRLGTGGREKLFF.

V and J are TRBV6-5 and TRBJ2-2; D uncertain. CDR3 length equals 15 residues. Trimming pared 4 bases from V and 2 bases from J, leaving 11 bases between. The germline CDR1 and CDR2 sequences are MNHEY and SVGAGI. This chain's CDR3 is CASSLDHLNTGELFF. The CDR3 region has the DNA TGTGCCAGCAGTTTGGACCACCTAAACACCGGGGAGCTGTTTTTT.

The genes are TRBV24-1 and TRBJ1-2; D is unclear. The CDR3 consists of 10 residues. The V end was cut by 8 bases, the J end by 8 bases, with 8 bases between. The V gene's germline CDR1 is KGHDR and CDR2 SFDVKD. Written as DNA, the CDR3 is TGTGCCACCATGAACCAAGGCTACACCTTC. This sequence encodes CATMNQGYTF.

This rearrangement joins TRBV7-3 to TRBJ2-7; weak D call: TRBD1 (6 bases). Trimming took 0 bases from V and 6 from J, leaving 12 bases between them. The CDR3 has 14 amino acids. Germline lookup yields CDR1 SGHTA and CDR2 FQGTGA. The CDR3 protein is CASSLTPGAGEQYF. The CDR3, as DNA: TGTGCCAGCAGCTTAACGCCAGGGGCGGGCGAGCAGTACTTC.

V is TRBV10-3 and J is TRBJ1-5, with a weak D call TRBD1 (5 bases). The germline V gene encodes CDR1 ENHRY and CDR2 SYGVKD. The CDR3 loop spans 15 amino acids. V was cut by 10 bases and J by 1 base, with 17 bases left in between. The CDR3 nucleotides are TGTGCCACCTTTAGGGGAGGGATGAGCAATCAGCCCCAGCATTTT. Encoded protein: CATFRGGMSNQPQHF.

This chain uses TRBV11-2 with TRBJ1-5; D gene unclear. There are 14 residues in the CDR3. V was shortened by 1 base and J by 6 bases, with 10 bases between the two germline ends. From germline, CDR1 is SGHAT and CDR2 FQNNGV. The CDR3 nucleotides read TGTGCCAGCAGCTTAGCGGCAGGAGGTCAGCCCCAGCATTTT. It codes for CASSLAAGGQPQHF.

This clone was observed a single time. The chain joins TRBV19 to TRBJ1-1; the D gene is possibly TRBD1 (5 bases). This CDR3 has 16 amino acids. Germline V gene sequence: CDR1 LNHDA, CDR2 SQIVND (reference sequence). Trimming shortened V by 5 bases and J by 4 bases, and 20 bases separated the two germline ends. CDR3 loop: CASSAAGLRGRTEAFF. The CDR3 DNA sequence: TGTGCCAGTAGTGCAGCAGGGTTAAGGGGTCGCACTGAAGCTTTCTTT.

The rearrangement uses TRBV5-4 and TRBJ2-1; weak D call: TRBD1 (5 bases). V lost 2 bases and J lost 5, with 8 bases in between. CDR3 size: 13 residues. Germline CDR1 and CDR2: SGHNT and YYREEE (reference sequence). The CDR3 loop reads CASSFPRDNEQFF. CDR3 coding DNA: TGTGCCAGCAGCTTCCCCAGGGACAATGAGCAGTTCTTC.

The chain uses TRBV7-2 and TRBJ1-5, with 9 positions matching TRBD1. V shed 6 bases, J shed 7 bases, and the junction held 10 bases outside the gene matches. The CDR3 covers 15 residues. Per germline, CDR1 SGHTA and CDR2 FQGNSA. The CDR3 is CASSSQQGAGQPQHF. The CDR3 region has the DNA TGTGCCAGCAGTTCACAACAGGGGGCAGGCCAGCCCCAGCATTTT. Based on the CDR3 plus reference TRBV7-2 and TRBJ1-5, the full variable domain is GAGVSQSPSNKVTEKGKDVELRCDPISGHTALYWYRQSLGQGLEFLIYFQGNSAPDKSGLPSDRFSAERTGGSVSTLTIQRTQQEDSAVYLCASSSQQGAGQPQHFGDGTRLSIL.

This clone was recorded once. This rearrangement joins TRBV6-1 to TRBJ2-2; 9 bases fit TRBD2. Germline V gene data show CDR1 as MNHNS and CDR2 as SASEGT. Unmatched junction bases numbered 5, after V lost 3 bases and J lost 3 bases. The CDR3 spans 16 residues. Written as DNA, the CDR3 is TGTGCCAGCAGTGAGCAGACTAGCGGATACACCGGGGAGCTGTTTTTT. Protein: CASSEQTSGYTGELFF.

This clone came up a few times. V and J are TRBV19 and TRBJ1-4; unclear D gene. Trimming took 10 bases from V and 7 from J, leaving 22 bases between them. Germline assignment: CDR1 LNHDA and CDR2 SQIVND (reference sequence). The CDR3 is 15 residues long. The chain's CDR3 is CATQPGLGKAEKLFF. In DNA form, the CDR3 reads TGTGCCACCCAACCTGGACTGGGGAAAGCTGAAAAACTGTTTTTT.

The chain carries TRBV19 and TRBJ2-2; 7 positions agree with TRBD2. Germline assignment: CDR1 LNHDA and CDR2 SQIVND (reference sequence). This CDR3 has 16 amino acids. Trimming took 7 bases from V and 0 from J; bases not matched to a gene: 8. The CDR3 is CASTPTGRANTGELFF. The CDR3 coding sequence is TGTGCCAGTACCCCCACGGGGAGGGCGAACACCGGGGAGCTGTTTTTT.

On this clone itself: Other DNA sequences from this sample encode an identical CDR3 as well. This chain connects TRBV5-1 to TRBJ1-2; D is uncertain. Trimming pared 0 bases from V and 0 bases from J, leaving 6 bases between. The germline gives CDR1 SGHRS, CDR2 YFSETQ. The CDR3 is 14 residues long. The CDR3 sequence: CASSLVGSNYGYTF. CDR3 sequence (DNA): TGCGCCAGCAGCTTGGTTGGATCTAACTATGGCTACACCTTC.

J is TRBJ2-5 and V is TRBV5-5; 11 bases match TRBD2. CDR1 is SGHKS and CDR2 is YYEKEE in the germline V gene (reference sequence). V lost 4 bases and J lost 5; bases outside the gene matches: 7. This CDR3 contains 15 residues. CDR3 nucleotides: TGTGCCAGCAGCGTTAGCGGGGGGGCCAGCGAGACCCAGTACTTC. Its protein is CASSVSGGASETQYF.

This CDR3 reads CSASGQPIYNEQFF. For the CDR3, the DNA is TGCAGCGCCTCGGGACAACCGATATACAATGAGCAGTTCTTC. This chain uses TRBV29-1 with TRBJ2-1; perhaps TRBD1 as D (6 bases). Germline loops: CDR1 SQVTM, CDR2 ANQGSEA. Trimming left V 7 bases short and J 4 bases short, with 17 bases between. CDR3 length equals 14 residues.

The chain couples TRBV10-3 to TRBJ2-7, with a tentative D call TRBD1 (5 bases). This CDR3 is built from 14 residues. The V end lost 2 bases, the J end lost 4 bases, and 12 bases lay between the germline ends. Per the germline V gene, CDR1 is ENHRY and CDR2 is SYGVKD. The CDR3 nucleotides read TGTGCCATCAGTGAGCTTCAGGGATCGTACGAGCAGTACTTC. This encodes CAISELQGSYEQYF.

The chain has TRBV2 and TRBJ2-2; no reliable D call. Germline V lookup: CDR1 SNHLY, CDR2 FYNNEI. The CDR3 totals 13 residues. Trimming left V 6 bases short and J 5 bases short, with 10 bases between. CDR3 residues: CASRAEGTGELFF. CDR3 nucleotide sequence: TGTGCCAGCAGGGCGGAAGGTACCGGGGAGCTGTTTTTT.

This chain connects TRBV7-2 to TRBJ2-5; D gene unclear. V dropped 5 bases and J dropped 4 bases, with 8 bases sitting between them. This CDR3 comprises 12 residues. Germline V CDR1 and CDR2: SGHTA, FQGNSA. The CDR3 is CASSPTGETQYF. As DNA, the CDR3 is TGTGCCAGCAGCCCCACGGGAGAGACCCAGTACTTC.

The V gene is TRBV5-1, the J gene TRBJ2-1; weak D call: TRBD1 (6 bases). V was pared by 2 bases and J by 12 bases, with 18 bases between. CDR3 length equals 14 residues. The germline V gene has CDR1 SGHRS and CDR2 YFSETQ. The CDR3 spells CASSFATTLQGQFF. The CDR3 DNA follows: TGCGCCAGCAGCTTTGCTACTACTTTACAGGGGCAGTTCTTC.